Each of the 8 T cell receptor beta chains below was sequenced from the same sample in a study of T cells in Graves' hyperthyroidism and ophthalmopathy. From RNA transcripts, TCR beta CDR3 regions were amplified. TCR CDR3 underwent first-round RT-PCR with the HTBI primer set. TCRdb ran MiXCR on the multiplex PCR reads and lists one entry per CDR3 protein. The repertoire holds around 580,000 distinct CDR3 sequences, with roughly 17% as singletons. Sequenced: blood. The receptors were gathered from a woman between 18 and 29 years old with Graves' hyperthyroidism.

This clonotype turned up a few times. The chain recombines TRBV20-1 with TRBJ1-4, with D unclear. Germline CDR1 and CDR2: DFQATT and SNEGSKA (reference sequence). Deletions cut 4 bases from V and 5 bases from J, with 11 bases between. CDR3 length: 13 amino acids. The CDR3 is CSATEPANEKLFF. In DNA form, the CDR3 reads TGCAGTGCTACCGAACCGGCAAATGAAAAACTGTTTTTT.

The rearrangement joins TRBV20-1 to TRBJ1-5; D is undetermined. CDR3 length: 16 residues. V gave up 1 base and J gave up 1 base, with 14 bases separating them. Per germline, CDR1 DFQATT and CDR2 SNEGSKA (reference sequence). Written as DNA, the CDR3 is TGCAGTGCTAGAGTGGCCCCCCAGACGAGCAATCAGCCCCAGCATTTT. It is translated as CSARVAPQTSNQPQHF.

This clonotype was recorded at least ten times. The chain carries TRBV3-1 and TRBJ2-1; 11 positions match TRBD2. This CDR3 comprises 13 residues. Trimming at V came to 9 bases and at J to 5 bases, leaving 3 bases not matched to a gene. CDR1 is LGHDT, CDR2 YNNKEL, per germline (reference sequence). CDR3 in amino acids: CASAGLADNEQFF. As DNA, the CDR3 is TGTGCCAGTGCGGGACTAGCGGACAATGAGCAGTTCTTC.

With regard to this clonotype: A much larger clonotype is one base distant, so this may be a read error. The genes are TRBV27 and TRBJ2-1, with D unresolved. The V and J ends lost 10 bases and 0 bases respectively, with 16 bases between them. The germline gives CDR1 MNHEY, CDR2 SMNVEV (reference sequence). CDR3 size: 15 residues. CDR3 region: CAIDSGPSSYNEQFF. In DNA form, the CDR3 reads TGTGCCATTGACTCTGGACCCAGCTCCTACAATGAGCAGTTCTTC.

There are many counts of this clonotype. J is TRBJ1-6 and V is TRBV2; D is undetermined. V lost 4 bases, J lost 13 bases, and 11 bases lay in between. The CDR3 spans 12 residues. The germline V gene encodes CDR1 SNHLY and CDR2 FYNNEI. CDR3 DNA sequence: TGTGCCAGCAGTGTGCTTCGCGGGCCCCTCCACTTT. It codes for CASSVLRGPLHF. Full variable domain (remainder filled in from reference TRBV2 and TRBJ1-6): EPEVTQTPSHQVTQMGQEVILRCVPISNHLYFYWYRQILGQKVEFLVSFYNNEISEKSEIFDDQFSVERPDGSNFTLKIRSTKLEDSAMYFCASSVLRGPLHFGNGTRLTVT.

The chain links TRBV30 to TRBJ2-2; TRBD2 might be the D (5 bases). The CDR3 spans 14 residues. Germline V lookup: CDR1 GTSNPN, CDR2 SVGIG (reference sequence). With 2 bases removed from V and 8 bases from J, the gap between germline ends came to 15 bases. The CDR3 loop is CAWSLVNGKGELFF. The CDR3 nucleotides read TGTGCCTGGAGTTTGGTCAACGGGAAGGGGGAGCTGTTTTTT. Full variable domain (remainder filled in from reference TRBV30 and TRBJ2-2): SQTIHQWPATLVQPVGSPLSLECTVEGTSNPNLYWYRQAAGRGLQLLFYSVGIGQISSEVPQNLSASRPQDRQFILSSKKLLLSDSGFYLCAWSLVNGKGELFFGEGSRLTVL.

This clonotype occurred a few times. V is TRBV20-1 and J is TRBJ1-1; D perhaps matches TRBD1 (5 bases). In germline, CDR1 is DFQATT, CDR2 SNEGSKA (reference sequence). V lost 4 bases and J lost 1, with 16 bases in between. The CDR3 is 15 amino acids. The CDR3 region has the DNA TGCAGTGCTAAAGCCTGGGACGGCTCGAACACTGAAGCTTTCTTT. This translates into CSAKAWDGSNTEAFF.

Many counts were recorded for this clonotype. The chain recombines TRBV2 with TRBJ2-3, with TRBD2 identical over 7 bases. The ends lost 8 bases at V and 1 base at J; junction bases unmatched: 3. From germline, CDR1 is SNHLY and CDR2 FYNNEI. The CDR3 totals 13 residues. The CDR3 protein is CASGTTRTDTQYF. The CDR3, as DNA: TGTGCCAGCGGGACTACTCGCACAGATACGCAGTATTTT.